These 32 T cell receptor beta chains came from one sample sequenced in a study of cytomegalovirus exposure and HLA in healthy donors. The PCR ran on 60 Vbeta and 13 Jbeta primers. Sequencing used immunoSEQ multiplex PCR; TCRdb keeps in-frame clones, though not all of them. The sample consists of about 160,000 clones, roughly 82% of them appearing once. Sequencing used PBMCs. Receptor source: a man in his fifties in good health and CMV-seropositive.

V gene TRBV25-1 combines with J gene TRBJ1-1; D possibly corresponds to TRBD1 (5 bases). Per the germline V gene, CDR1 is MGHDK and CDR2 is SYGVNS. Between the trimmed V and J ends, which lost 5 bases and 4 bases, there was a span of 14 bases. The CDR3 consists of 14 residues. The CDR3 sequence: CASSSNGGGTEAFF. The CDR3 region has the DNA TGTGCCAGCAGTTCGAACGGGGGGGGCACTGAAGCTTTCTTT.

V is TRBV5-6 and J is TRBJ2-6, with 8 bases lining up with TRBD2. The CDR3 loop spans 17 amino acids. Germline values: CDR1 SGHDT, CDR2 YYEEEE. With 0 bases clipped from V and 2 bases from J, the junction kept 4 bases outside the gene matches. CDR3 nucleotides: TGTGCCAGCAGCTTGGACTCGGGGGGGACTGGGGCCAACGTCCTGACTTTC. Translated: CASSLDSGGTGANVLTF.

This rearrangement joins TRBV9 to TRBJ2-1; D is perhaps TRBD2 (6 bases). This CDR3 has 16 residues. Germline V gene data show CDR1 as SGDLS and CDR2 as YYNGEE. Trimming removed 0 bases from V and 8 bases from J, with 18 bases in between. The CDR3 loop is CASSVGGTVASDEQFF. The DNA for the CDR3 is TGTGCCAGCAGCGTAGGTGGGACTGTCGCTAGCGATGAGCAGTTCTTC.

This chain joins TRBV28 and TRBJ2-5, with 9 bases matching TRBD1. Germline V lookup: CDR1 MDHEN, CDR2 SYDVKM. The ends lost 10 bases at V and 9 bases at J; junction bases unmatched: 15. This CDR3 has 14 amino acids. The CDR3 reads CATETPGTGMAQYF. DNA of the CDR3: TGTGCCACCGAAACCCCTGGGACAGGGATGGCCCAGTACTTC.

As DNA, the CDR3 is TGCGCCAGCAGCCATTCGGGGAGGGACTATGGCTACACCTTC. Encoded protein: CASSHSGRDYGYTF. This chain uses TRBV4-1 with TRBJ1-2; D is unclear. Germline CDR1 and CDR2: MGHRA and YSYEKL. Trimming stripped 3 bases from V and 3 bases from J, with 11 bases between. The CDR3 is 14 residues long.

The chain combines TRBV19 with TRBJ2-2; D is unclear. The CDR3 spans 15 residues. Germline assignment: CDR1 LNHDA and CDR2 SQIVND (reference sequence). The ends were cut back, 1 base at V and 4 bases at J, with 10 bases in the middle. CDR3 protein: CASSIGGSPTGELFF. Here the CDR3 DNA reads TGTGCCAGTAGTATAGGTGGCAGTCCCACCGGGGAGCTGTTTTTT.

CDR3 DNA sequence: TGTGCCAGCAGAGCCGGACAGGGTAGAGGGGAGACCCAGTACTTC. Translation: CASRAGQGRGETQYF. V and J are TRBV6-5 and TRBJ2-5, with TRBD1 matching 8 bases. Trimming at V came to 6 bases and at J to 5 bases, leaving 11 bases not matched to a gene. This CDR3 is built from 15 residues. The germline V gene has CDR1 MNHEY and CDR2 SVGAGI.

Only one count was recorded for this clone. CDR3 in amino acids: CASSIDPGTDTQYF. The CDR3, as DNA: TGTGCCAGTAGTATAGACCCGGGAACAGATACGCAGTATTTT. The genes are TRBV19 and TRBJ2-3; maybe TRBD2 (5 bases). From germline, CDR1 is LNHDA and CDR2 SQIVND (reference sequence). This CDR3 comprises 14 residues. V lost 0 bases, J lost 3 bases, and 7 bases lay in between.

V and J are TRBV2 and TRBJ1-2; a weak D match, TRBD1 (5 bases). Trimming took off 3 bases at V and 5 bases at J, with 16 bases between the two ends. Germline CDR1 SNHLY, CDR2 FYNNEI. CDR3 length: 15 amino acids. CDR3 in DNA: TGTGCCAGCAGTGATAGTAGGGGCGCGAGGTATGGCTACACCTTC. Translating it yields CASSDSRGARYGYTF.

The rearrangement joins TRBV28 to TRBJ1-5; D ambiguous. V dropped 3 bases and J dropped 2 bases, with 11 bases sitting between them. The CDR3 loop spans 15 amino acids. The germline V gene has CDR1 MDHEN and CDR2 SYDVKM. CDR3 bases: TGTGCCAGCAGTTTGGTCGGTAACGGCAATCAGCCCCAGCATTTT. Protein sequence: CASSLVGNGNQPQHF.

Comment on this clone: Its ends do not fully match the called genes, so a read error is possible. The gene calls are TRBV5-1 and TRBJ2-3; TRBD2 matches 9 bases. The CDR3 covers 16 residues. Germline loops: CDR1 SGHRS, CDR2 YFSETQ. The CDR3 region has the DNA TGCACCAGCAGCCCCGCAGGCGGGGGGGCCACAGATACGCAGTATTTT. Amino acid sequence: CTSSPAGGGATDTQYF.

The chain is built from TRBV18 and TRBJ1-5; 11 bases line up with TRBD1. CDR3 length equals 18 residues. Per the germline V gene, CDR1 is KGHSH and CDR2 is LQKENI. Unmatched junction bases numbered 12, after V lost 4 bases and J lost 4 bases. Written as DNA, the CDR3 is TGTGCCAGCTCACGGACAGGGGGCGAAAGGACCCCTAATCAGCCCCAGCATTTT. Residues: CASSRTGGERTPNQPQHF.

The chain is built from TRBV7-8 and TRBJ2-7; 8 nucleotides match TRBD2. The germline V gene encodes CDR1 SGHVS and CDR2 FQNEAQ. Trimming removed 1 base from V and 5 bases from J; junction bases left unmatched: 13. This CDR3 comprises 17 residues. The CDR3: CASSLVGVWRGADEQYF. The CDR3 bases are TGTGCCAGCAGCTTAGTTGGGGTGTGGCGGGGGGCAGACGAGCAGTACTTC.

The V call is TRBV9, the J call TRBJ1-3; D gene uncertain. V lost 0 bases to trimming and J lost 2 bases, with 9 bases between them. Germline loops: CDR1 SGDLS, CDR2 YYNGEE. The CDR3 is made up of 15 amino acids. CDR3 nucleotides: TGTGCCAGCAGCGTAGGTATGGGCGCTGGAAACACCATATATTTT. Encoded protein: CASSVGMGAGNTIYF.

The chain links TRBV7-9 to TRBJ2-7; tentatively, D is TRBD1 (6 bases). Trimming cost V 5 bases and J 3 bases, with 8 bases left between them. Germline V gene data show CDR1 as SEHNR and CDR2 as FQNEAQ (reference sequence). The CDR3 covers 12 residues. The CDR3 coding sequence is TGTGCCAGCAGCGAACAGGGCTACGAGCAGTACTTC. This gives the protein CASSEQGYEQYF.

The genes are TRBV6-1 and TRBJ2-4; 9 nucleotides align to TRBD1. The CDR3 sequence is 17 residues long. The germline gives CDR1 MNHNS, CDR2 SASEGT. Losses at the gene ends were 3 bases for V and 1 base for J; bases not matched to a gene: 7. The CDR3 sequence: CASSDGTGLGAKNIQYF. In DNA form, the CDR3 reads TGTGCCAGCAGTGACGGGACAGGGCTAGGGGCCAAAAACATTCAGTACTTC.

CDR3 amino acids: CASSRDSLGNEQFF. The CDR3 DNA is TGTGCCAGCAGCCGGGACTCCTTAGGCAATGAGCAGTTCTTC. The chain has TRBV9 and TRBJ2-1; possibly TRBD2 for D (6 bases). CDR3 length equals 14 residues. V was trimmed by 4 bases and J by 6 bases, leaving 14 bases between them. The germline V gene has CDR1 SGDLS and CDR2 YYNGEE.

The rearrangement joins TRBV10-3 to TRBJ2-7, with TRBD1 as a possible D gene (6 bases). Between the trimmed V and J ends, which lost 4 bases and 1 base, there was a span of 11 bases. The CDR3 loop spans 14 amino acids. Germline V lookup: CDR1 ENHRY, CDR2 SYGVKD. The CDR3 loop reads CAISVGGTSYEQYF. The CDR3, as DNA: TGTGCCATCAGTGTAGGGGGAACTTCCTACGAGCAGTACTTC.

V and J are TRBV5-8 and TRBJ1-4; 7 bases align to TRBD1. Germline-derived CDR1 and CDR2 are SGHTS and YDEGEE. After removal of 2 bases from V and 7 bases from J, the junction contained 5 bases not matched to a gene. This CDR3 contains 14 residues. This CDR3 is CASSFPGGGEKLFF. The CDR3 nucleotides read TGTGCCAGCAGCTTCCCAGGGGGTGGTGAAAAACTGTTTTTT.

Here the CDR3 DNA reads TGTGCCAGTAGTCGGACTTACAGTAGTCAGCCCCAGCATTTT. Its protein product is CASSRTYSSQPQHF. This chain joins TRBV19 and TRBJ1-5; D unresolved. This CDR3 contains 14 residues. The germline V gene encodes CDR1 LNHDA and CDR2 SQIVND (reference sequence). V was clipped by 5 bases and J by 6 bases, with 14 bases between them.

CDR3 in DNA: TGTGCCACGAGACAGGGAAGCGCTGGGGCCAACGTCCTGACTTTC. Its translation: CATRQGSAGANVLTF. The V call is TRBV27, the J call TRBJ2-6; TRBD1 aligns across 7 bases. The CDR3 is 15 residues long. CDR1 is MNHEY, CDR2 SMNVEV, per germline (reference sequence). Germline trimming cut 10 bases from V and 2 bases from J; bases unmatched to any gene: 8.

The genes are TRBV5-6 and TRBJ2-2; D is unresolved. This CDR3 spans 14 amino acids. Germline loops: CDR1 SGHDT, CDR2 YYEEEE. Trimming removed 0 bases from V and 1 base from J, with 4 bases in between. The CDR3 here is CASSLDWNTGELFF. The CDR3 DNA sequence: TGTGCCAGCAGCTTGGACTGGAACACCGGGGAGCTGTTTTTT.

The CDR3 loop reads CASSSVVGQPYEQYF. The DNA of the CDR3 is TGTGCCAGCAGCTCGGTCGTTGGACAACCCTACGAGCAGTACTTC. The rearrangement uses TRBV12-1 and TRBJ2-7; the DNA was not used to check the table's D call, TRBD1. TRBV12-1 is reported as a pseudogene. The CDR3 loop spans 15 amino acids.

The rearrangement links TRBV5-1 to TRBJ2-1, with 7 bases fitting TRBD1. Germline V gene sequence: CDR1 SGHRS, CDR2 YFSETQ. Unmatched junction bases numbered 9, after V lost 4 bases and J lost 5 bases. This CDR3 spans 15 amino acids. CDR3 nucleotide sequence: TGCGCCAGCAGCGCAACAGGGGTGGGAAACAATGAGCAGTTCTTC. Translating gives CASSATGVGNNEQFF.

The table lists this clone with a few counts. The chain recombines TRBV6-6 with TRBJ2-7; maybe TRBD2 (6 bases). The germline V gene encodes CDR1 MNHNY and CDR2 SVGAGI (reference sequence). V shed 2 bases and J shed 6 bases, with 11 bases lying between them. This CDR3 contains 13 residues. DNA for the CDR3: TGTGCCAGCAGTTACCCGGGACTCGGCGAGCAGTACGTC. It codes for CASSYPGLGEQYV.

The V gene is TRBV13, the J gene TRBJ2-1, with 10 bases matching TRBD2. Trimming cost V 3 bases and J 3 bases; bases outside gene matches: 2. The length of the CDR3 is 15 residues. Germline CDR1 PRHDT, CDR2 FYEKMQ (reference sequence). CDR3 in DNA: TGTGCCAGCAGCTTCTCTAGCGGGAGCTACAATGAGCAGTTCTTC. Translating it yields CASSFSSGSYNEQFF.

The rearrangement links TRBV6-5 to TRBJ2-7; D may be TRBD2 (6 bases). Germline-derived CDR1 and CDR2 are MNHEY and SVGAGI. The CDR3 length is 15 residues. V dropped 2 bases and J dropped 6 bases, with 17 bases sitting between them. The CDR3, as DNA: TGTGCCAGCAGTTACCTCAAGCGTGGGGGGTCCGAGCAGTACTTC. This codes for CASSYLKRGGSEQYF.

Remarks on this clone: The same CDR3 is also encoded by other DNA sequences in this sample. The V and J genes are TRBV9 and TRBJ1-1; TRBD1 aligns across 7 bases. The germline CDR1 and CDR2 sequences are SGDLS and YYNGEE. Trimming cost V 3 bases and J 7 bases; bases outside gene matches: 9. CDR3 length equals 14 residues. The CDR3 nucleotides read TGTGCCAGCAGCGCGGTTCCAGGGGGGAATGAAGCTTTCTTT. Its protein is CASSAVPGGNEAFF. The full variable domain, with the rest looked up from reference TRBV9 and TRBJ1-1, is DSGVTQTPKHLITATGQRVTLRCSPRSGDLSVYWYQQSLDQGLQFLIQYYNGEERAKGNILERFSAQQFPDLHSELNLSSLELGDSALYFCASSAVPGGNEAFFGQGTRLTVV.

The chain is built from TRBV2 and TRBJ2-3; 8 bases are shared with TRBD1. The trim removed 8 bases at V and 6 bases at J, leaving 13 bases unmatched. Germline values: CDR1 SNHLY, CDR2 FYNNEI. The CDR3 covers 15 residues. CDR3 DNA sequence: TGTGCCAGCGCCTCAGGGGGCCTGGGGACGGATACGCAGTATTTT. It translates to CASASGGLGTDTQYF.

This clone was seen a few times. V is TRBV19 and J is TRBJ2-3, with 7 bases lining up with TRBD2. This CDR3 spans 15 amino acids. Germline values: CDR1 LNHDA, CDR2 SQIVND (reference sequence). The V gene end was trimmed by 6 bases and the J gene end by 4 bases; junction bases not matched to a gene: 10. The CDR3 nucleotides are TGTGCCAGTAGGCTCCGGGACTACAAGGCAGATACGCAGTATTTT. Its translation is CASRLRDYKADTQYF.

The chain couples TRBV6-5 to TRBJ1-3; 8 bases map to TRBD1. The germline CDR1 and CDR2 sequences are MNHEY and SVGAGI. V gave up 2 bases and J gave up 3 bases; unmatched junction bases: 0. This CDR3 has 14 residues. The CDR3 sequence is CASSYDRGGNTIYF. In DNA, the CDR3 is TGTGCCAGCAGTTACGACAGGGGTGGAAACACCATATATTTT.

This clone was detected a few times. The chain has TRBV28 and TRBJ1-1, with 11 bases fitting TRBD1. V lost 2 bases and J lost 4; bases outside the gene matches: 6. Germline CDR1 is MDHEN and CDR2 is SYDVKM. This CDR3 has 16 residues. CDR3 loop: CASSLPDRGPGTEAFF. In DNA form, the CDR3 reads TGTGCCAGCAGTTTACCGGACAGGGGGCCGGGCACTGAAGCTTTCTTT.